Presented here are 8 T cell receptor beta chains from one specimen sequenced in a study of blood T cell repertoires in COVID-19. Profiled with immunoSEQ multiplex PCR; TCRdb holds only in-frame clones, not every one. The sample shows 200,000 to 300,000 clones, around 88% of them seen only once. Source material: PBMCs or T cells enriched from blood (not recorded which). The receptors derive from a woman between 40 and 55 years old with acute COVID-19.

This clone occurred a few times. V gene TRBV11-2 combines with J gene TRBJ2-7; perhaps TRBD2 as D (6 bases). The CDR3 is 13 amino acids. Germline assignment: CDR1 SGHAT and CDR2 FQNNGV. Between the trimmed V and J ends, which lost 4 bases and 3 bases, there was a span of 10 bases. CDR3 in amino acids: CASSYAGGYEQYV. The CDR3, as DNA: TGTGCCAGCAGCTACGCCGGGGGCTACGAGCAGTACGTC.

The genes are TRBV14 and TRBJ1-1; D not resolved. CDR1 is SGHDN, CDR2 FVKESK, per germline. Trimming stripped 4 bases from V and 1 base from J, with 13 bases between. The CDR3 length is 15 residues. CDR3 sequence: CASSRLRSGNTEAFF. As DNA, the CDR3 is TGTGCCAGCAGCCGCCTACGGAGCGGGAACACTGAAGCTTTCTTT.

V gene TRBV28 combines with J gene TRBJ1-5; D call uncertain. V was clipped by 2 bases and J by 11 bases, with 16 bases between them. The germline V gene has CDR1 MDHEN and CDR2 SYDVKM. The CDR3 consists of 14 residues. CDR3: CASSLAQREKAQHF. The CDR3 coding sequence is TGTGCCAGCAGTTTAGCCCAGAGGGAGAAGGCCCAGCATTTT.

This clone was observed once. The chain has TRBV7-9 and TRBJ2-7, with D possibly being TRBD1 (5 bases). Germline V gene lookup returns CDR1 SEHNR and CDR2 FQNEAQ (reference sequence). This CDR3 spans 13 amino acids. V was clipped by 11 bases and J by 3 bases, with 17 bases between them. The chain's CDR3 is CAPGSPDSYEQYF. CDR3 nucleotides: TGTGCCCCAGGGTCACCGGATAGCTACGAGCAGTACTTC.

The rearrangement links TRBV19 to TRBJ1-5; TRBD1 agrees at 8 bases. Germline-derived CDR1 and CDR2 are LNHDA and SQIVND (reference sequence). The CDR3 loop spans 16 amino acids. Trimming took 5 bases from V and 0 from J; bases not matched to a gene: 6. CDR3 residues: CASSPRTGNSNQPQHF. The CDR3 DNA follows: TGTGCCAGTAGTCCACGGACAGGGAATAGCAATCAGCCCCAGCATTTT.

This chain uses TRBV5-1 with TRBJ2-1; D gene ambiguous. The germline CDR1 and CDR2 sequences are SGHRS and YFSETQ. V was clipped by 0 bases and J by 0 bases, with 19 bases between them. This CDR3 has 19 amino acids. CDR3 loop: CASSLATVGVSSSYNEQFF. The CDR3 DNA reads TGCGCCAGCAGCTTGGCTACCGTTGGTGTTTCTAGCTCCTACAATGAGCAGTTCTTC. The variable domain in full, with the rest retrieved from reference TRBV5-1 and TRBJ2-1, is KAGVTQTPRYLIKTRGQQVTLSCSPISGHRSVSWYQQTPGQGLQFLFEYFSETQRNKGNFPGRFSGRQFSNSRSEMNVSTLELGDSALYLCASSLATVGVSSSYNEQFFGPGTRLTVL.

This clone was seen a single time. The CDR3 DNA reads as TGTGCCAGCAGTCGTGCGGGGCTGAACACTGAAGCTTTCTTT. As protein: CASSRAGLNTEAFF. This sequence joins TRBV28 and TRBJ1-1, with a possible D match to TRBD1 (5 bases). The CDR3 has 14 amino acids. Trimming pared 5 bases from V and 0 bases from J, leaving 10 bases between. CDR1 MDHEN and CDR2 SYDVKM come from the germline V gene. The complete variable domain, with remaining parts taken from reference TRBV28 and TRBJ1-1, reads DVKVTQSSRYLVKRTGEKVFLECVQDMDHENMFWYRQDPGLGLRLIYFSYDVKMKEKGDIPEGYSVSREKKERFSLILESASTNQTSMYLCASSRAGLNTEAFFGQGTRLTVV.

The chain employs TRBV7-9 and TRBJ2-1; 13 nucleotides line up with TRBD2. V lost 4 bases, J lost 5 bases, and 2 bases stayed unmatched. From germline, CDR1 is SEHNR and CDR2 FQNEAQ (reference sequence). The CDR3 runs to 15 residues. CDR3 sequence reads: CASSSGLAGNNEQFF. DNA of the CDR3: TGTGCCAGCAGCTCGGGACTAGCGGGGAACAATGAGCAGTTCTTC.